This TCR beta chain was profiled in a study of blood T cell repertoires in COVID-19. Turning to the study itself: Material from acute and convalescent COVID-19 was sourced from the United States, Italy and Spain.

Authors' analysis steps: Scientists estimated how many nucleated cells there were by amplifying reference gene primers. The protocol was immunoSEQ multiplex PCR, while the TCRdb copy is restricted to in-frame clones and leaves out a portion. V and J calls and clone size are given by that table; D and trimming were obtained from the DNA. The sample holds about 180,000 clones, roughly 84% seen once. Source material: peripheral blood. This sequence originates from a woman older than 75 with acute or convalescent COVID-19.

The CDR3 region has the DNA TGTGCCAGCAGCTTAGATTGGGGGGTGAGCACTGAAGCTTTCTTT. Protein sequence: CASSLDWGVSTEAFF. This chain uses TRBV11-2 with TRBJ1-1; TRBD1 might be the D (5 bases). CDR3 length: 15 amino acids. CDR1 and CDR2 from the germline V gene are SGHAT and FQNNGV. V lost 0 bases, J lost 4 bases, and 12 bases lay in between.